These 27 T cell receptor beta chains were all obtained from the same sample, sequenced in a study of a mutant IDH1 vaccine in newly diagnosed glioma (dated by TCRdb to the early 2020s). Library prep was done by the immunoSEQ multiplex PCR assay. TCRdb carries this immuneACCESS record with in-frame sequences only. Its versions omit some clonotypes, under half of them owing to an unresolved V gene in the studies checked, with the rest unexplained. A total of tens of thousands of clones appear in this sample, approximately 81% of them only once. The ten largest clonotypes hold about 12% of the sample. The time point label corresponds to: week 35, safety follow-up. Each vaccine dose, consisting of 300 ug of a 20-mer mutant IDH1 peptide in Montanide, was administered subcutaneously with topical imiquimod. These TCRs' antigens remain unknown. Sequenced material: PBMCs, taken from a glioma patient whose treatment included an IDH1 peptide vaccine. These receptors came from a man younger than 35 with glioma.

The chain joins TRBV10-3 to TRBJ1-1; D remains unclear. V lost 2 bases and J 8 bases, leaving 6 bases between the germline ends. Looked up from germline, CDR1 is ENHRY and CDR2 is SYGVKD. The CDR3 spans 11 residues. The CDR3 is CAISEETEAFF. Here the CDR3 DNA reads TGTGCCATCAGTGAGGAAACCGAAGCTTTCTTT.

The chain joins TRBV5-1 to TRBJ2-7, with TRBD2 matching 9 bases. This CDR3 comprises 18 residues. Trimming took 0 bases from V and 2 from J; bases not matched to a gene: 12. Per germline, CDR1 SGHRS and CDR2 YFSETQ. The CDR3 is CASSLGLAGSLRTYEQYF. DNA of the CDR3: TGCGCCAGCAGCTTGGGGCTAGCGGGATCCCTAAGAACCTACGAGCAGTACTTC.

The CDR3 is CASTLSGGLRGYTF. The CDR3 nucleotides are TGTGCCAGCACCCTCTCGGGGGGTCTTAGAGGCTACACCTTC. The gene calls are TRBV7-9 and TRBJ1-2; weak D call: TRBD1 (5 bases). CDR3 size: 14 residues. The V gene's germline CDR1 is SEHNR and CDR2 FQNEAQ (reference sequence). V lost 7 bases, J lost 8 bases, and 20 bases lay in between.

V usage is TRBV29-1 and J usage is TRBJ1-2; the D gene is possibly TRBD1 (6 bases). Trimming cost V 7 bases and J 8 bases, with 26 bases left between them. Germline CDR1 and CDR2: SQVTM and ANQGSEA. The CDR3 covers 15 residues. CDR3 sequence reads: CSAIPLWGGVIGYTF. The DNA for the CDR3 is TGCAGCGCCATTCCCTTATGGGGGGGCGTTATCGGCTACACCTTC.

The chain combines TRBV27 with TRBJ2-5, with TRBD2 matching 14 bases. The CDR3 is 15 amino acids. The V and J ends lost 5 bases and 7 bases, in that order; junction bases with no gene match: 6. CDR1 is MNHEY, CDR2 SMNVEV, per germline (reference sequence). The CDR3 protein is CASSTGTSGGGTQYF. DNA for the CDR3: TGTGCCAGCAGTACCGGGACTAGCGGGGGCGGGACCCAGTACTTC.

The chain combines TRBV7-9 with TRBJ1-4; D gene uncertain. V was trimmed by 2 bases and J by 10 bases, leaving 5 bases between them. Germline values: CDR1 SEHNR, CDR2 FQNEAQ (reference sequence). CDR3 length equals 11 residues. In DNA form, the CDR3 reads TGTGCCAGCAGCTTATGGGGAAAACTGTTTTTT. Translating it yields CASSLWGKLFF.

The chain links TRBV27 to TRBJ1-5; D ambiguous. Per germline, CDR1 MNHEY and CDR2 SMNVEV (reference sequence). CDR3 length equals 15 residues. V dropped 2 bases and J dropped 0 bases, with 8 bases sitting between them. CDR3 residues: CASSLTGYSNQPQHF. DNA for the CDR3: TGTGCCAGCAGTTTAACCGGGTATAGCAATCAGCCCCAGCATTTT.

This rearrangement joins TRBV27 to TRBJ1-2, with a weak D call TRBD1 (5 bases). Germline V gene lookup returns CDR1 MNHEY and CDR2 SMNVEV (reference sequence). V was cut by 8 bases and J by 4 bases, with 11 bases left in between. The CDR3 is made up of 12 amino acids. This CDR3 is CASGTDIYGYTF. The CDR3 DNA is TGTGCCAGCGGCACGGACATCTATGGCTACACCTTC.

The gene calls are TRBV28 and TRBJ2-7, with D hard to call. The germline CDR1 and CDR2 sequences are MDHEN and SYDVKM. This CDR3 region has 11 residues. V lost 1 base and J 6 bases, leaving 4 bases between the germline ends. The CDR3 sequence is CASSLFGEQYF. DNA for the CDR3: TGTGCCAGCAGTTTATTCGGCGAGCAGTACTTC.

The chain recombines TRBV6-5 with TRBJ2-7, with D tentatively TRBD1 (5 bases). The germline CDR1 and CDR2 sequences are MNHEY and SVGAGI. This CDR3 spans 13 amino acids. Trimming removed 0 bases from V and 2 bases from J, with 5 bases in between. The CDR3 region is CASSYSTAYEQYF. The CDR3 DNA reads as TGTGCCAGCAGTTACTCGACAGCCTACGAGCAGTACTTC.

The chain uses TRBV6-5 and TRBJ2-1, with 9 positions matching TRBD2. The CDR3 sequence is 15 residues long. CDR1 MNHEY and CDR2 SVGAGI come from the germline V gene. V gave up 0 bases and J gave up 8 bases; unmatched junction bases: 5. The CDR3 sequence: CASSYSGLARDEQFF. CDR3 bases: TGTGCCAGCAGTTACTCGGGACTAGCCCGCGATGAGCAGTTCTTC.

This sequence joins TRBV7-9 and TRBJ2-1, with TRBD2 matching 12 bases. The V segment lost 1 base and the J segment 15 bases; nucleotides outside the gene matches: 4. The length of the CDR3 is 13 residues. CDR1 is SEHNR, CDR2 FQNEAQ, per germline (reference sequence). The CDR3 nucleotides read TGTGCCAGCAGCTTAGGACTAGCGGGGGAGGGGTTCTTC. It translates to CASSLGLAGEGFF.

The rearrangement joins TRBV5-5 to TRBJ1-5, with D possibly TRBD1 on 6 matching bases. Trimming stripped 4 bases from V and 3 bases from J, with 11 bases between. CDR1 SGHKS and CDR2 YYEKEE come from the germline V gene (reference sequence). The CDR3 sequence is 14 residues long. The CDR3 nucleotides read TGTGCCAGCAGCATAGACAGGTACAATCAGCCCCAGCATTTT. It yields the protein CASSIDRYNQPQHF.

The CDR3 nucleotides are TGTGCCAGCAGTTACCCCCGGGGTAGCGGTTACAATGAGCAGTTCTTC. Translated: CASSYPRGSGYNEQFF. This sequence joins TRBV6-5 and TRBJ2-1; TRBD2 might be the D (6 bases). In germline, CDR1 is MNHEY, CDR2 SVGAGI. The V end lost 2 bases, the J end lost 4 bases, and 15 bases lay between the germline ends. This CDR3 has 16 residues.

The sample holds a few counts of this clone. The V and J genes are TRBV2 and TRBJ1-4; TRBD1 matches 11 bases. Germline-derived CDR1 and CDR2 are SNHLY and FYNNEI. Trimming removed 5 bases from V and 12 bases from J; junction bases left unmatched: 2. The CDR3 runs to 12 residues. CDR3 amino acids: CASSPGQGELFF. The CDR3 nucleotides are TGTGCCAGCAGTCCGGGACAGGGGGAACTGTTTTTT.

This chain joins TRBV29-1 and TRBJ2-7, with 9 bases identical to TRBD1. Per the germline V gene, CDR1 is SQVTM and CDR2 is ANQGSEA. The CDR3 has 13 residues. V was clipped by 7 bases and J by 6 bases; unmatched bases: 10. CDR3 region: CSALPTTGGEQYF. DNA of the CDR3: TGCAGCGCACTCCCTACGACAGGGGGCGAGCAGTACTTC.

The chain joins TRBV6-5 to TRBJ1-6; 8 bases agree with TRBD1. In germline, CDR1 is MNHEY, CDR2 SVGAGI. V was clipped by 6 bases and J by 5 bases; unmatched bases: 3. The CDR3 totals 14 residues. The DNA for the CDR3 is TGTGCCAGCAGGCGGGACAGGAATAATTCACCCCTCCACTTT. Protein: CASRRDRNNSPLHF.

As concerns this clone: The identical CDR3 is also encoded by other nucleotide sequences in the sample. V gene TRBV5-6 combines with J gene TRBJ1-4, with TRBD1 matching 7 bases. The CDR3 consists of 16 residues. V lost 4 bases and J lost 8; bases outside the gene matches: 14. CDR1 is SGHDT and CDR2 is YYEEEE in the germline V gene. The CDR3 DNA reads TGTGCCAGCAGCATCCAGGGGGGAGCGCTTCACGAAAAACTGTTTTTT. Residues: CASSIQGGALHEKLFF.

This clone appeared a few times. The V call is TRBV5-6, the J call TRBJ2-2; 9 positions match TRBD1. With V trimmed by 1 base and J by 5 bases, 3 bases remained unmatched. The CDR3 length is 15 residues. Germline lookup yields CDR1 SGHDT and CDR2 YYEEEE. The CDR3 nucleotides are TGTGCCAGCAGCTTGACGGGACAGGGTACCGGGGAGCTGTTTTTT. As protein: CASSLTGQGTGELFF.

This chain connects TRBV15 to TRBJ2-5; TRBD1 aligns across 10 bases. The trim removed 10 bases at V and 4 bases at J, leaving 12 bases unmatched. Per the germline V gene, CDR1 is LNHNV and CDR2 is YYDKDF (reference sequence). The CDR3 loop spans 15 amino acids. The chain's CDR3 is CAIAQGQGLGETQYF. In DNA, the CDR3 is TGTGCCATAGCTCAGGGACAGGGGCTTGGAGAGACCCAGTACTTC.

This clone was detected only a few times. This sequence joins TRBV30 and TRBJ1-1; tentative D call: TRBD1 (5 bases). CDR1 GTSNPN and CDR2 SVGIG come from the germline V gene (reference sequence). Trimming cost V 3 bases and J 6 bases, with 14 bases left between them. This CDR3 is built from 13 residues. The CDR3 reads CAWSPGPWAEAFF. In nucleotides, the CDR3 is TGTGCCTGGAGCCCAGGGCCCTGGGCTGAAGCTTTCTTT. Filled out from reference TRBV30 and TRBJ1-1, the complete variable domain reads SQTIHQWPATLVQPVGSPLSLECTVEGTSNPNLYWYRQAAGRGLQLLFYSVGIGQISSEVPQNLSASRPQDRQFILSSKKLLLSDSGFYLCAWSPGPWAEAFFGQGTRLTVV.

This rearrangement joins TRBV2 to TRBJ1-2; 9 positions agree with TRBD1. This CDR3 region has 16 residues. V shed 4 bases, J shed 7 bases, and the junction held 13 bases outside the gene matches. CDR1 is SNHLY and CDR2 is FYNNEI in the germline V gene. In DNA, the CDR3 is TGTGCCAGCAGTGGGGAAGGACAGGGACAGGGCCTTGGCTACACCTTC. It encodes CASSGEGQGQGLGYTF.

The CDR3 DNA follows: TGTGCCTGGGGGGGCGGGACTGAAGCTTTCTTT. Translated: CAWGGGTEAFF. The rearrangement joins TRBV30 to TRBJ1-1, with D perhaps TRBD1 (6 bases). CDR3 length: 11 residues. Looked up from germline, CDR1 is GTSNPN and CDR2 is SVGIG (reference sequence). Deletions cut 5 bases from V and 5 bases from J, with 9 bases between.

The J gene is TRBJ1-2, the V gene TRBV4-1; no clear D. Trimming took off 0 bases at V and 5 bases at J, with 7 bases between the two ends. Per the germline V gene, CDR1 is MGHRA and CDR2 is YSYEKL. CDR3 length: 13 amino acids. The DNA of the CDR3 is TGCGCCAGCAGCCAAGATGAAAGGTATGGCTACACCTTC. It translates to CASSQDERYGYTF.

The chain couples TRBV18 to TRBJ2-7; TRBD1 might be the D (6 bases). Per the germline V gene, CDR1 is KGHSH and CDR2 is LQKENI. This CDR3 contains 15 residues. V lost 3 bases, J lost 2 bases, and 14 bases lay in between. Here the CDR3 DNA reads TGTGCCAGCTCACCGGCGGTGGACAGTCCCTACGAGCAGTACTTC. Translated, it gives CASSPAVDSPYEQYF.

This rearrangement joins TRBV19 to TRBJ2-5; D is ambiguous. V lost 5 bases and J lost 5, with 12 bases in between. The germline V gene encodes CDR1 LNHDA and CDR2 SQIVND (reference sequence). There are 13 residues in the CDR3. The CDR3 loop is CASSDRARETQYF. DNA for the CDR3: TGTGCCAGTAGTGATAGGGCGCGGGAGACCCAGTACTTC.

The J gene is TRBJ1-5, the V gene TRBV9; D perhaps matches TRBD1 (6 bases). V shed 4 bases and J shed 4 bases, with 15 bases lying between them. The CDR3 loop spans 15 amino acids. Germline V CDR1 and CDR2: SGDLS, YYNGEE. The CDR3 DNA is TGTGCCAGCAGCACCACCCCGGACAGAAATCAGCCCCAGCATTTT. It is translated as CASSTTPDRNQPQHF.